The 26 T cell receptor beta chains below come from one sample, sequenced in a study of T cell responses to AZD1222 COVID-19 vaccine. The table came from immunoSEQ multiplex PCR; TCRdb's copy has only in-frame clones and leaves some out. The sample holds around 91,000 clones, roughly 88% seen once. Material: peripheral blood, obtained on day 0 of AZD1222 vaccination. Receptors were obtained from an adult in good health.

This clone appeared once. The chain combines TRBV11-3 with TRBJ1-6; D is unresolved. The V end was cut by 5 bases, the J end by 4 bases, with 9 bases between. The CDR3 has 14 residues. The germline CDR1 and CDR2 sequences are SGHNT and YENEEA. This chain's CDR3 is CASSVTSYNSPLHF. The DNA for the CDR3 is TGTGCCAGCAGCGTGACAAGTTATAATTCACCCCTCCACTTT.

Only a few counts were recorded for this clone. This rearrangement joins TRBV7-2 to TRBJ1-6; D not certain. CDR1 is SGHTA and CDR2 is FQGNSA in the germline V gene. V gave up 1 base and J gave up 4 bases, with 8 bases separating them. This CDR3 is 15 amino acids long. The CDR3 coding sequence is TGTGCCAGCAGCTTAGGGCCAGCTTATAATTCACCCCTCCACTTT. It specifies CASSLGPAYNSPLHF.

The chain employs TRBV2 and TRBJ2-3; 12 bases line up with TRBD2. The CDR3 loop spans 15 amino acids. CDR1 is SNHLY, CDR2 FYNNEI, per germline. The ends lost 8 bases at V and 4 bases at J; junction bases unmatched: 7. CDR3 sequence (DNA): TGTGCCAGCGGGGAGACTAGCGGGAGATCAGATACGCAGTATTTT. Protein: CASGETSGRSDTQYF. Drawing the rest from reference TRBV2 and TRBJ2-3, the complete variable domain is EPEVTQTPSHQVTQMGQEVILRCVPISNHLYFYWYRQILGQKVEFLVSFYNNEISEKSEIFDDQFSVERPDGSNFTLKIRSTKLEDSAMYFCASGETSGRSDTQYFGPGTRLTVL.

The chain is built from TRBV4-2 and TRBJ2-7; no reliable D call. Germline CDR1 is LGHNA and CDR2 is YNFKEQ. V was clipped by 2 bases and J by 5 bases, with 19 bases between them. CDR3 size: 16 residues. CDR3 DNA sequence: TGTGCCAGCAGCCAATCCTCTCAAGCCGCCCCAGACGAGCAGTACTTC. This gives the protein CASSQSSQAAPDEQYF.

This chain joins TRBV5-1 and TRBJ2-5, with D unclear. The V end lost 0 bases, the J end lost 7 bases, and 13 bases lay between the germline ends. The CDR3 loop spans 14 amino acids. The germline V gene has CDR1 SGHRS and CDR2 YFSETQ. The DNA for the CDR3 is TGCGCCAGCAGCTTGGAACAGCTCTTAGGGACCCAGTACTTC. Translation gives CASSLEQLLGTQYF.

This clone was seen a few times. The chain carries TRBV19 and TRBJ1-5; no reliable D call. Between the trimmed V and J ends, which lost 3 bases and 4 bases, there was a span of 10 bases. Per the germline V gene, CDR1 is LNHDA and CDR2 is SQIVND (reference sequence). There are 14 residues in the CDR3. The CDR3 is CASSILASNQPQHF. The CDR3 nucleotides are TGTGCCAGTAGTATTCTCGCATCAAATCAGCCCCAGCATTTT.

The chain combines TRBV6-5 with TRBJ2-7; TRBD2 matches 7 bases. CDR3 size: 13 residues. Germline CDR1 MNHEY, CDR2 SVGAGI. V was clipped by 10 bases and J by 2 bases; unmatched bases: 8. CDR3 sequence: CAILVAGAYEQYF. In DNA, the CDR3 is TGTGCCATCTTAGTAGCGGGTGCCTACGAGCAGTACTTC.

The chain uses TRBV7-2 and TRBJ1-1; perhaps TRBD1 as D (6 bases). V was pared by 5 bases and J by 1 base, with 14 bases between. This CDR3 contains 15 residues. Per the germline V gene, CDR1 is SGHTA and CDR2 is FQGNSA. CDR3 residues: CASSTMGASNTEAFF. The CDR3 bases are TGTGCCAGCAGCACAATGGGGGCCTCGAACACTGAAGCTTTCTTT.

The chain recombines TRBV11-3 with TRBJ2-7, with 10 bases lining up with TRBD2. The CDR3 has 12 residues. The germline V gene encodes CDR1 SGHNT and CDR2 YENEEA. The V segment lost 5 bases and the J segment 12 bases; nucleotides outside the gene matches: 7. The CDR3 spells CASSLAGDYPYF. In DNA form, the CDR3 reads TGTGCCAGCAGCCTAGCGGGAGATTATCCGTACTTC.

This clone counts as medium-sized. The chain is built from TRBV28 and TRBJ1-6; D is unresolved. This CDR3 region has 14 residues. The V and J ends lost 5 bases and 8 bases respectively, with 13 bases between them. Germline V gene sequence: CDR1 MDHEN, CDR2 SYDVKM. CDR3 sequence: CASSPAREYSPLHF. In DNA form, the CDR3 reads TGTGCCAGCAGTCCGGCGAGGGAATATTCACCCCTCCACTTT.

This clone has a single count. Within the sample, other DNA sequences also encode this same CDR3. The CDR3 sequence is CASETGMNTEAFF. The CDR3 DNA reads TGTGCCAGCGAGACAGGCATGAACACTGAAGCTTTCTTT. The gene calls are TRBV7-9 and TRBJ1-1, with a tentative D call TRBD1 (6 bases). Germline V gives CDR1 SEHNR, CDR2 FQNEAQ (reference sequence). V was cut by 8 bases and J by 0 bases, with 10 bases left in between. This CDR3 spans 13 amino acids.

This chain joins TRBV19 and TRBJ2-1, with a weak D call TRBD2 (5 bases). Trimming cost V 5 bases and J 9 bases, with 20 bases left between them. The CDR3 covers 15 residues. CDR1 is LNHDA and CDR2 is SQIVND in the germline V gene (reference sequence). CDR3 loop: CASSAYSTSTAEQFF. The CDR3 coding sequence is TGTGCCAGTAGTGCCTATTCTACTAGTACGGCTGAGCAGTTCTTC. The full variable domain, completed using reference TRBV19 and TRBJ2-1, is DGGITQSPKYLFRKEGQNVTLSCEQNLNHDAMYWYRQDPGQGLRLIYYSQIVNDFQKGDIAEGYSVSREKKESFPLTVTSAQKNPTAFYLCASSAYSTSTAEQFFGPGTRLTVL.

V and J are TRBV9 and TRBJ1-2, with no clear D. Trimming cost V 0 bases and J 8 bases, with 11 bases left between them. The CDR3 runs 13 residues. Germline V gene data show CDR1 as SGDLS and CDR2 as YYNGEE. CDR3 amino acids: CASSVGYGEGYTF. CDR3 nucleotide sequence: TGTGCCAGCAGCGTAGGTTACGGGGAGGGCTACACCTTC.

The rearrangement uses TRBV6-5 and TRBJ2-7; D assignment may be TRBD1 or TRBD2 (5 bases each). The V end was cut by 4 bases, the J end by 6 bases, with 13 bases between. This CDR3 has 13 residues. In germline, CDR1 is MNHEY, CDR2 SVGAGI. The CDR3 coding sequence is TGTGCCAGCAGTTCCGGGACCGCCTCCGAGCAGTACTTC. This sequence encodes CASSSGTASEQYF.

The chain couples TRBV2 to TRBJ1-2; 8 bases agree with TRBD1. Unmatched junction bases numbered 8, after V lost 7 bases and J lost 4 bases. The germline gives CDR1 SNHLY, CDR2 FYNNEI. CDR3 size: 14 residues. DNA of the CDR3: TGTGCCAGCACCTCCTATACAGGGGGCTATGGCTACACCTTC. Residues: CASTSYTGGYGYTF.

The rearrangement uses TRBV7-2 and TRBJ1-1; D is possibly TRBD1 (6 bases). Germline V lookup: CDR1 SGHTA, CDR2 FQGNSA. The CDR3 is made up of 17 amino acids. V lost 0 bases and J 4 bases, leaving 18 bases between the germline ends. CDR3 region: CASSLAGALIAGTEAFF. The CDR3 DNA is TGTGCCAGCAGCTTAGCGGGGGCGCTTATCGCAGGCACTGAAGCTTTCTTT.

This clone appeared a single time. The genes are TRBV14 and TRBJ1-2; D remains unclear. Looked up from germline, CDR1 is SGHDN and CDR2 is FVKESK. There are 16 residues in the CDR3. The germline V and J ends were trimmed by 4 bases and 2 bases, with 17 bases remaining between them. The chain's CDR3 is CASSPDLGSPNYGYTF. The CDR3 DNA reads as TGTGCCAGCAGCCCCGACCTTGGGTCACCCAACTATGGCTACACCTTC.

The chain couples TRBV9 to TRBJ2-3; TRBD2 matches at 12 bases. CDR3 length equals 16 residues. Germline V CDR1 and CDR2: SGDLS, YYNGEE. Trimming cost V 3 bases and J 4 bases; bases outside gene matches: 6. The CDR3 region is CASSATSGGLPDTQYF. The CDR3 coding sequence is TGTGCCAGCAGCGCGACTAGCGGGGGCCTCCCAGATACGCAGTATTTT. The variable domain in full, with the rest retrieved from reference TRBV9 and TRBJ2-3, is DSGVTQTPKHLITATGQRVTLRCSPRSGDLSVYWYQQSLDQGLQFLIQYYNGEERAKGNILERFSAQQFPDLHSELNLSSLELGDSALYFCASSATSGGLPDTQYFGPGTRLTVL.

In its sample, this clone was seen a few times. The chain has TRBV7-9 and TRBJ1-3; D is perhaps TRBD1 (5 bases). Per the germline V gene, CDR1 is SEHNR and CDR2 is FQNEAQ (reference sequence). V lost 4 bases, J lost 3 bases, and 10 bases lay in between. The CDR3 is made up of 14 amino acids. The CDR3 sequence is CASSSRTNGNTIYF. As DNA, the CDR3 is TGTGCCAGCAGCTCGCGGACAAATGGAAACACCATATATTTT.

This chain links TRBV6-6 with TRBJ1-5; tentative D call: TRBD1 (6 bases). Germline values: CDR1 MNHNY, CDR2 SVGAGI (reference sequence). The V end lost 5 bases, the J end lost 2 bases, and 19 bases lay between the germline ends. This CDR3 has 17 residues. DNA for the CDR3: TGTGCCAGCAGTCCTGATGGGGGGCGAGGCGGCAATCAGCCCCAGCATTTT. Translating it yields CASSPDGGRGGNQPQHF.

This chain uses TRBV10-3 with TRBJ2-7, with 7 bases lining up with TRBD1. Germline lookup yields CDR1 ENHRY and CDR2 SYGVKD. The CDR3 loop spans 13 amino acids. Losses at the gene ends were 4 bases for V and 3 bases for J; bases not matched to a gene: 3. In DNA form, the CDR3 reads TGTGCCATCAGTGCCGGGGACAGCTACGAGCAGTACTTC. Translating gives CAISAGDSYEQYF.

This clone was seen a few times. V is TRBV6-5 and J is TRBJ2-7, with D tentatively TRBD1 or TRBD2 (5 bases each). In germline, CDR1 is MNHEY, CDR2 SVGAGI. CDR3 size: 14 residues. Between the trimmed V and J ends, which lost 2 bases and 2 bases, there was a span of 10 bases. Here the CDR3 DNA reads TGTGCCAGCAGTTACCAGGGAGTCCCCTACGAGCAGTACTTC. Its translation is CASSYQGVPYEQYF.

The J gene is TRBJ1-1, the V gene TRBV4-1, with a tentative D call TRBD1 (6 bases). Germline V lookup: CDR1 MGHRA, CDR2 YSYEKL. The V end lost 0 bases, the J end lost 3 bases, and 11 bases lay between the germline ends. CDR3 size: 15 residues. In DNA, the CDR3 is TGCGCCAGCAGCCAAGAGGGGGGGGCGGACACTGAAGCTTTCTTT. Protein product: CASSQEGGADTEAFF.

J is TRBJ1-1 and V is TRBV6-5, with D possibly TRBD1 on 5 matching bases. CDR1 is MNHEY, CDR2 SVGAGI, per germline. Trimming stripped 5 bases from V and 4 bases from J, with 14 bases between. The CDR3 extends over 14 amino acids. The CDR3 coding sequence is TGTGCCAGCAGTCCCCCTCGGGGGAGCACTGAAGCTTTCTTT. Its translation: CASSPPRGSTEAFF.

The CDR3 protein is CASSYVTGELFF. The DNA of the CDR3 is TGTGCCAGCAGTTACGTCACCGGGGAGCTGTTTTTT. The chain recombines TRBV6-2 or TRBV6-3 with TRBJ2-2; D ambiguous. Trimming left V 2 bases short and J 4 bases short, with 2 bases between. The germline V gene encodes CDR1 MNHEY and CDR2 SVGEGT. The CDR3 is made up of 12 amino acids.

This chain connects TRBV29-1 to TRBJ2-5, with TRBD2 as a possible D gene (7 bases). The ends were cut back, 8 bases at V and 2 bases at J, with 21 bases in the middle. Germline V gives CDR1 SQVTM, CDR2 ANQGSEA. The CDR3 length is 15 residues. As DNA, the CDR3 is TGCAGCTCCGGAGGGGGACTACGTGGGCAAGAGACCCAGTACTTC. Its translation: CSSGGGLRGQETQYF.